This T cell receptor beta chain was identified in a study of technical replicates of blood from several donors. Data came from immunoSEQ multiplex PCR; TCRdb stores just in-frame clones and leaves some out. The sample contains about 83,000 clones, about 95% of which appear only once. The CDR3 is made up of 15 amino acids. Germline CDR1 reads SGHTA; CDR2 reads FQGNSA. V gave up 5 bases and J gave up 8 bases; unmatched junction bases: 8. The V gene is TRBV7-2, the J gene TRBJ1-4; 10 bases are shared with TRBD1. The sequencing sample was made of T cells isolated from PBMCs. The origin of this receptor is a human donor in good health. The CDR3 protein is CASSPEDRGGEKLFF. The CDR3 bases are TGTGCCAGCAGCCCGGAGGACAGGGGGGGAGAAAAACTGTTTTTT.